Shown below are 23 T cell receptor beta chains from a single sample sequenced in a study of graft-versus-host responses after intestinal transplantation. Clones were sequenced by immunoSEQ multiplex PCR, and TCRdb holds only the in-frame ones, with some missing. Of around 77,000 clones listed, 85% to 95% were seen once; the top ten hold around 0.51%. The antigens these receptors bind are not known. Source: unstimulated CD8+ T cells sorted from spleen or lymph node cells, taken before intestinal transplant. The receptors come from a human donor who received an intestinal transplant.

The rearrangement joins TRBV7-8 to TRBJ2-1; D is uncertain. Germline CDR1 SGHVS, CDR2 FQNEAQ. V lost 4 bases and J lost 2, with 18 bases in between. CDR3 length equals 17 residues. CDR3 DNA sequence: TGTGCCAGCAGCTCTCCCCCAGGTTACCCTACCTACAATGAGCAGTTCTTC. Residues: CASSSPPGYPTYNEQFF.

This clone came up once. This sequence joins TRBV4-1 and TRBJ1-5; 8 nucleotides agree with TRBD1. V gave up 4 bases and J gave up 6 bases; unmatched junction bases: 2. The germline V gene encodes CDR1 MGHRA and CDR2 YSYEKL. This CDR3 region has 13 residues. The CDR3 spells CASSLRGPQPQHF. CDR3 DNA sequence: TGCGCCAGCAGCCTCAGGGGGCCTCAGCCCCAGCATTTT.

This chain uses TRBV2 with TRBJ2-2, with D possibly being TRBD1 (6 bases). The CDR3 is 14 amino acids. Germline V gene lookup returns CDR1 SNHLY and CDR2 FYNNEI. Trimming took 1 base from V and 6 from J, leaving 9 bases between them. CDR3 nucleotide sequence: TGTGCCAGCAGTGAAGGAGGGGGACCCGGGGAGCTGTTTTTT. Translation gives CASSEGGGPGELFF.

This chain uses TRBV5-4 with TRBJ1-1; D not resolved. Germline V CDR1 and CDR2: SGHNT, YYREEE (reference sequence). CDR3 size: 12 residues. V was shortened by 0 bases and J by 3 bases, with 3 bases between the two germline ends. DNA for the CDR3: TGTGCCAGCAGCTTGGGGGACACTGAAGCTTTCTTT. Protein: CASSLGDTEAFF.

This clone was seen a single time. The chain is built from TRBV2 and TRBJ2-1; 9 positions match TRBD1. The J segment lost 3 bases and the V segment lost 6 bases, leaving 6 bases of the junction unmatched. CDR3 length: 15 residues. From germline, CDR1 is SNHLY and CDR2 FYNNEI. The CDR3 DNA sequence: TGTGCCAGCAGCAAGGGACAGGGAATCTACAATGAGCAGTTCTTC. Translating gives CASSKGQGIYNEQFF.

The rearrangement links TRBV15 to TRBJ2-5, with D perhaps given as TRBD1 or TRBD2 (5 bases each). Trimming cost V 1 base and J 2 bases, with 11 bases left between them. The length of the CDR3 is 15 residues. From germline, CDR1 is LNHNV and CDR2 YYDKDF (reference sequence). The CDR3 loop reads CATSRVRDRQETQYF. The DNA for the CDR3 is TGTGCCACCAGCAGAGTCCGGGACCGACAAGAGACCCAGTACTTC.

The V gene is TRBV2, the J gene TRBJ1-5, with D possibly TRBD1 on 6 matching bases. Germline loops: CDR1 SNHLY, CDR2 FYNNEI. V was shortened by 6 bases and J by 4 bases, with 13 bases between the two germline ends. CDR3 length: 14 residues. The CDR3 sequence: CASRRTENNQPQHF. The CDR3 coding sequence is TGTGCCAGCAGAAGGACAGAAAATAATCAGCCCCAGCATTTT.

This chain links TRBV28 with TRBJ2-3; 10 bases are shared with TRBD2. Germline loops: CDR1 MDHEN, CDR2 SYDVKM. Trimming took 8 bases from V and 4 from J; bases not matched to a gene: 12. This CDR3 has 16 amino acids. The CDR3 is CASGTVSGRNPDTQYF. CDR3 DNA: TGTGCCAGCGGGACCGTTAGCGGGAGGAACCCAGATACGCAGTATTTT.

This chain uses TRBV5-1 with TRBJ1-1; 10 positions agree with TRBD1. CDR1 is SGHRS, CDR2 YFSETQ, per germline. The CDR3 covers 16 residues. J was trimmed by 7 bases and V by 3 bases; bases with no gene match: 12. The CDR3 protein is CASSSGTGERVGEAFF. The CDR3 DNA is TGCGCCAGCAGCTCAGGGACAGGGGAAAGGGTTGGTGAAGCTTTCTTT.

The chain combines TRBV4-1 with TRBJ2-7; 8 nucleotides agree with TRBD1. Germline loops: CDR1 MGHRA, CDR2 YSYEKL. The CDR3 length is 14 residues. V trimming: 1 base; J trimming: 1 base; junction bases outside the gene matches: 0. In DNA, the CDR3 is TGCGCCAGCAGCCAAGGACAGGGGTCCTACGAGCAGTACTTC. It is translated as CASSQGQGSYEQYF.

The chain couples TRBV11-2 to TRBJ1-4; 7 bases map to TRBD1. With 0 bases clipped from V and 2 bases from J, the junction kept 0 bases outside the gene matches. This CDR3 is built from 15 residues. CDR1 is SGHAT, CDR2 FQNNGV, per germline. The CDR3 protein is CASSLDRGTNEKLFF. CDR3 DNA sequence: TGTGCCAGCAGCTTAGACAGGGGGACTAATGAAAAACTGTTTTTT.

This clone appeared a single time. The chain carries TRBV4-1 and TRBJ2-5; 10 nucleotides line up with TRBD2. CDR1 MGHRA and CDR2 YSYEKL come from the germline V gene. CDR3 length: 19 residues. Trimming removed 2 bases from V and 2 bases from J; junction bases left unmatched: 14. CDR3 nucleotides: TGCGCCAGCAGCCAATTAATGGCTAGCGGGGGCCGGGAGCAAGAGACCCAGTACTTC. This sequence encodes CASSQLMASGGREQETQYF.

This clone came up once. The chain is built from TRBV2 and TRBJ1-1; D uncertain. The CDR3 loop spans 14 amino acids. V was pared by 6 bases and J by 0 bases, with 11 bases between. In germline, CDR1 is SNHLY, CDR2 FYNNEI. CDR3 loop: CASSPPTMNTEAFF. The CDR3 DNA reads TGTGCCAGCAGCCCCCCAACGATGAACACTGAAGCTTTCTTT.

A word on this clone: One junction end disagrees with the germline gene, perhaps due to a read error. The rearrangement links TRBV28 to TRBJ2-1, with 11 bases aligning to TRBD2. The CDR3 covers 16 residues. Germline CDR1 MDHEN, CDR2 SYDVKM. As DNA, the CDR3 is TGTGCCAGCAGCTTATATGGACTAGCGGGTTACAATGAGCAGTTCTTC. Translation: CASSLYGLAGYNEQFF.

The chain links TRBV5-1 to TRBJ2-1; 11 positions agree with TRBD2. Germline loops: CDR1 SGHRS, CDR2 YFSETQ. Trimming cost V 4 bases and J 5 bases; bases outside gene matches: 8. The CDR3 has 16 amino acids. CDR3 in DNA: TGCGCCAGCAGCCAAGCCCCGGGACTAGCGGACAATGAGCAGTTCTTC. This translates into CASSQAPGLADNEQFF.

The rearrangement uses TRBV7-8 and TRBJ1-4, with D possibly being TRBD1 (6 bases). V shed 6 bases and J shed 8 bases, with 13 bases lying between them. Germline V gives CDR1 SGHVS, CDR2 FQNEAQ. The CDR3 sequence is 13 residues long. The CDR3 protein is CASRYREGEKLFF. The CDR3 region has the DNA TGTGCCAGCAGATACAGGGAAGGAGAAAAACTGTTTTTT. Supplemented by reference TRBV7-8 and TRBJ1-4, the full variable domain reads GAGVSQSPRYKVAKRGQDVALRCDPISGHVSLFWYQQALGQGPEFLTYFQNEAQLDKSGLPSDRFFAERPEGSVSTLKIQRTQQEDSAVYLCASRYREGEKLFFGSGTQLSVL.

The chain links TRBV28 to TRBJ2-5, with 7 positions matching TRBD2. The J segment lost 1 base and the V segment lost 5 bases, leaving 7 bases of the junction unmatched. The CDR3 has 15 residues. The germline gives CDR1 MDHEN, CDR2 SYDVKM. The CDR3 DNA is TGTGCCAGCAGTGATCCGGGAGGCTTCCAAGAGACCCAGTACTTC. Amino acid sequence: CASSDPGGFQETQYF.

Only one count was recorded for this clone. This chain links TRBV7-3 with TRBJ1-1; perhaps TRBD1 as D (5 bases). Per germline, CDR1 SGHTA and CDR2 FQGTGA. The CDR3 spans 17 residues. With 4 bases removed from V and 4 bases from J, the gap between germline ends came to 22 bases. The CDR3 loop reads CASSSYEGVVRSTEAFF. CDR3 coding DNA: TGTGCCAGCAGCTCCTATGAAGGGGTTGTTAGGAGCACTGAAGCTTTCTTT.

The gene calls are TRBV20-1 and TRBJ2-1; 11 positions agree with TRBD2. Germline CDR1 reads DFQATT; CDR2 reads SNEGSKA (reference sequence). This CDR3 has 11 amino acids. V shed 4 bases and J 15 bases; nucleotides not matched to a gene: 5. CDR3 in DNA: TGCAGTGCTAATGGACTAGCGGGCCGGTTCTTC. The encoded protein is CSANGLAGRFF.

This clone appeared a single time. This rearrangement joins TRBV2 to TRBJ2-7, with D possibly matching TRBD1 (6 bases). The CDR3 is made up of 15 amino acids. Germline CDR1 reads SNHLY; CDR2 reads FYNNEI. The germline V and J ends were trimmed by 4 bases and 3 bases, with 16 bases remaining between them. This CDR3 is CASSGAPGHNYEQYF. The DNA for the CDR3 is TGTGCCAGCAGTGGGGCCCCGGGACATAACTACGAGCAGTACTTC.

The CDR3 DNA reads as TGTGCCAGCAGCCCTACTAATAGCGGAGAGTACGAGCAGTACTTC. It yields the protein CASSPTNSGEYEQYF. V is TRBV5-6 and J is TRBJ2-7; D is perhaps TRBD2 (6 bases). The length of the CDR3 is 15 residues. Trimming pared 4 bases from V and 4 bases from J, leaving 18 bases between. Per germline, CDR1 SGHDT and CDR2 YYEEEE.

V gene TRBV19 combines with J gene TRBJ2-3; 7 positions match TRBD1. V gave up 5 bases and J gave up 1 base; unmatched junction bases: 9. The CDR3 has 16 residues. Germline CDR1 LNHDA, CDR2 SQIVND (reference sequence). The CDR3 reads CASSRDSLRGTDTQYF. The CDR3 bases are TGTGCCAGTAGTCGGGACAGCCTTAGAGGCACAGATACGCAGTATTTT.

The CDR3 DNA sequence: TGTGCCAGCAGCTTTACACCTTCCTATGGCTACACCTTC. Its translation: CASSFTPSYGYTF. The chain joins TRBV6-5 to TRBJ1-2; D not resolved. The V gene lost 6 bases and the J gene lost 4 bases, with 12 bases spanning the gap. Germline CDR1 MNHEY, CDR2 SVGAGI. The CDR3 covers 13 residues.